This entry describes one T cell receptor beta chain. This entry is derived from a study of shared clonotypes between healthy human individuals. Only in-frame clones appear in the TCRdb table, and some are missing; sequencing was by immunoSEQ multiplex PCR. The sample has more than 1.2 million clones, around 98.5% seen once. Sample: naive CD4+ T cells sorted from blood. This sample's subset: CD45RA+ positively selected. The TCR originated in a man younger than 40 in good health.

The CDR3 loop reads CASSHLPELITDTQYF. CDR3 nucleotide sequence: TGTGCCAGCTCGCACCTCCCGGAGCTCATCACAGATACGCAGTATTTT. The chain links TRBV18 to TRBJ2-3; D ambiguous. Per germline, CDR1 KGHSH and CDR2 LQKENI. This CDR3 has 16 amino acids. The ends were cut back, 6 bases at V and 2 bases at J, with 18 bases in the middle.